This entry concerns a single TCR beta chain. The data were obtained in a study of blood T cell repertoires in COVID-19. Overall study: The analysed material was cDNA or gDNA that came from T cells, B-cell-depleted T cells, or PBMCs.

V gave up 4 bases and J gave up 8 bases, with 8 bases separating them. The CDR3 extends over 11 amino acids. Germline V gene data show CDR1 as SGHRS and CDR2 as YFSETQ. Sequencing was performed with immunoSEQ multiplex PCR; in TCRdb, only in-frame clones are kept and a portion is missing. Counted here are about 170,000 clones, around four fifths occurring once; the ten biggest clones make up roughly 8.4%. The sequenced sample was peripheral blood. V and J are TRBV5-1 and TRBJ2-3; possible D gene TRBD2, 5 bases. This clonotype originated in an elderly woman with COVID-19, enrolled during active disease. This CDR3 is CASSETTTQYF. The DNA for the CDR3 is TGCGCCAGCAGCGAGACTACTACGCAGTATTTT.